The rows below give T cell receptor beta chains drawn from one sample of a study of blood T cell repertoires in COVID-19. Using immunoSEQ multiplex PCR, the repertoire was profiled, and TCRdb retains in-frame clones only, with some absent. The profile shows 130,000 or so clones, about 82% of them singletons. The sequenced material came from peripheral blood. Receptor source: a woman aged 55-69 years with acute or convalescent COVID-19. CDR3s include the opening cysteine and the closing phenylalanine or tryptophan. A D gene is named only where the DNA matches it firmly. Some rows mark clone size as missing; the rest say once, few, many or name a class of expanded clone.

J gene: TRBJ1-5; V gene: TRBV10-3; D gene: .; clone size: .; CDR3 protein: CAISEGHQPQHF; CDR3 DNA: TGTGCCATCAGTGAGGGGCATCAGCCCCAGCATTTT
J gene: TRBJ1-6; V gene: TRBV5-1; D gene: .; clone size: .; CDR3 protein: CASRVQTYNSPLHF; CDR3 DNA: TGCGCCAGCAGGGTTCAGACCTATAATTCACCCCTCCACTTT
J gene: TRBJ1-6; V gene: TRBV5-1; D gene: TRBD1; clone size: .; CDR3 protein: CASSFGDTGAPSLHF; CDR3 DNA: TGCGCCAGCAGCTTTGGAGATACAGGGGCACCTAGCCTCCACTTT
J gene: TRBJ2-7; V gene: TRBV5-1; D gene: TRBD1; clone size: .; CDR3 protein: CASSSWDRGSYEQYF; CDR3 DNA: TGCGCCAGCAGCTCCTGGGACAGGGGCTCCTACGAGCAGTACTTC
J gene: TRBJ2-2; V gene: TRBV7-9; D gene: .; clone size: .; CDR3 protein: CASSSSHYRVGELFF; CDR3 DNA: TGTGCCAGCAGCTCCTCTCACTACAGGGTCGGGGAGCTGTTTTTT
J gene: TRBJ2-7; V gene: TRBV27; D gene: .; clone size: few; CDR3 protein: CASSSGQFSYEQYF; CDR3 DNA: TGTGCCAGCAGTTCAGGACAGTTTTCTTACGAGCAGTACTTC
J gene: TRBJ2-6; V gene: TRBV19; D gene: TRBD1; clone size: .; CDR3 protein: CARITGAVVSGANVLTF; CDR3 DNA: TGTGCCAGGATCACAGGGGCGGTAGTCTCTGGGGCCAACGTCCTGACTTTC
J gene: TRBJ1-2; V gene: TRBV19; D gene: .; clone size: .; CDR3 protein: CASSIRGTPSLSSGYTF; CDR3 DNA: TGTGCCAGTAGTATAAGGGGCACCCCCTCTTTGTCGTCTGGCTACACCTTC
J gene: TRBJ2-2; V gene: TRBV27; D gene: .; clone size: once; CDR3 protein: CASSPREDGVNTGELFF; CDR3 DNA: TGTGCCAGCAGTCCCCGGGAAGACGGGGTGAACACCGGGGAGCTGTTTTTT
J gene: TRBJ1-6; V gene: TRBV7-9; D gene: TRBD1; clone size: .; CDR3 protein: CASSLDGTGNSPLHF; CDR3 DNA: TGTGCCAGCAGCTTAGATGGGACAGGGAATTCACCCCTCCACTTT
J gene: TRBJ2-3; V gene: TRBV27; D gene: .; clone size: .; CDR3 protein: CASSLGWAATSTDTQYF; CDR3 DNA: TGTGCCAGCAGTTTAGGGTGGGCAGCTACTAGCACAGATACGCAGTATTTT
J gene: TRBJ2-3; V gene: TRBV27; D gene: TRBD2; clone size: once; CDR3 protein: CASSFALSGARDTQYF; CDR3 DNA: TGTGCCAGCAGTTTTGCCCTTAGCGGGGCGCGAGATACGCAGTATTTT
J gene: TRBJ1-4; V gene: TRBV9; D gene: TRBD1; clone size: .; CDR3 protein: CASSKDRGREKLFF; CDR3 DNA: TGTGCCAGCAGCAAGGACAGGGGGCGTGAAAAACTGTTTTTT
J gene: TRBJ1-1; V gene: TRBV6-5; D gene: TRBD1; clone size: .; CDR3 protein: CASSYDRGSNTEAFF; CDR3 DNA: TGTGCCAGCAGTTACGACAGGGGCTCGAACACTGAAGCTTTCTTT
J gene: TRBJ2-2; V gene: TRBV6-5; D gene: .; clone size: .; CDR3 protein: CASGFGQENTGELFF; CDR3 DNA: TGTGCCAGTGGATTTGGGCAAGAGAACACCGGGGAGCTGTTTTTT
J gene: TRBJ2-1; V gene: TRBV5-1; D gene: TRBD2; clone size: few; CDR3 protein: CASSFGWTSLNEQFF; CDR3 DNA: TGCGCCAGCAGCTTTGGTTGGACTAGCTTAAATGAGCAGTTCTTC
J gene: TRBJ2-1; V gene: TRBV25-1; D gene: TRBD1; clone size: medium-sized; CDR3 protein: CASGTGNNEQFF; CDR3 DNA: TGTGCCAGCGGGACAGGGAACAATGAGCAGTTCTTC
J gene: TRBJ2-2; V gene: TRBV19; D gene: TRBD2; clone size: .; CDR3 protein: CASSGVAGANTGELFF; CDR3 DNA: TGTGCCAGTAGTGGCGTAGCGGGGGCGAACACCGGGGAGCTGTTTTTT
J gene: TRBJ1-2; V gene: TRBV30; D gene: .; clone size: .; CDR3 protein: CASGGTYGYTF; CDR3 DNA: TGTGCTTCAGGTGGTACTTATGGCTACACCTTC
J gene: TRBJ1-1; V gene: TRBV6-2/TRBV6-3; D gene: TRBD1; clone size: .; CDR3 protein: CASSDFDRAAFF; CDR3 DNA: TGTGCCAGCAGTGACTTCGACAGGGCGGCTTTCTTT
J gene: TRBJ1-2; V gene: TRBV4-1; D gene: TRBD1; clone size: many; CDR3 protein: CASSVPGTGLYGYTF; CDR3 DNA: TGCGCCAGCAGCGTTCCAGGGACAGGGCTCTATGGCTACACCTTC
J gene: TRBJ2-5; V gene: TRBV30; D gene: TRBD2; clone size: .; CDR3 protein: CAWNSGRAGYQETQYF; CDR3 DNA: TGTGCCTGGAATAGTGGAAGAGCGGGGTACCAAGAGACCCAGTACTTC
J gene: TRBJ1-4; V gene: TRBV5-5; D gene: .; clone size: .; CDR3 protein: CASSLLAEGGAGDREKLFF; CDR3 DNA: TGTGCCAGCAGCTTGTTGGCGGAAGGGGGGGCAGGGGATCGTGAAAAACTGTTTTTT
J gene: TRBJ1-2; V gene: TRBV29-1; D gene: TRBD1; clone size: .; CDR3 protein: CSVEGTGAVRNYGYTF; CDR3 DNA: TGCAGCGTTGAAGGGACAGGGGCAGTACGTAACTATGGCTACACCTTC
J gene: TRBJ1-6; V gene: TRBV5-4; D gene: .; clone size: .; CDR3 protein: CASTPARGIESPLHF; CDR3 DNA: TGTGCCAGCACCCCAGCCCGGGGGATTGAGTCACCCCTCCACTTT
J gene: TRBJ2-7; V gene: TRBV7-9; D gene: .; clone size: .; CDR3 protein: CASSGGAQNEQYF; CDR3 DNA: TGTGCCAGCAGCGGGGGGGCCCAGAACGAGCAGTACTTC
J gene: TRBJ1-1; V gene: TRBV6-5; D gene: .; clone size: once; CDR3 protein: CASSFALTEAFF; CDR3 DNA: TGTGCCAGCAGCTTCGCACTCACTGAAGCTTTCTTT
J gene: TRBJ2-1; V gene: TRBV30; D gene: .; clone size: once; CDR3 protein: CAWSVMRGRDEQFF; CDR3 DNA: TGTGCCTGGAGTGTAATGCGGGGCAGGGATGAGCAGTTCTTC
J gene: TRBJ2-5; V gene: TRBV7-9; D gene: .; clone size: .; CDR3 protein: CASSLGHVQETQYF; CDR3 DNA: TGTGCCAGCAGCCTCGGACACGTACAAGAGACCCAGTACTTC
J gene: TRBJ1-5; V gene: TRBV20-1; D gene: TRBD1; clone size: .; CDR3 protein: CSASIQGYWQPQHF; CDR3 DNA: TGCAGTGCTAGTATACAGGGGTACTGGCAGCCCCAGCATTTT
J gene: TRBJ1-1; V gene: TRBV6-5; D gene: TRBD1; clone size: .; CDR3 protein: CASSSDRATEAFF; CDR3 DNA: TGTGCCAGCAGTTCGGACAGGGCCACTGAAGCTTTCTTT
J gene: TRBJ1-2; V gene: TRBV5-1; D gene: TRBD1; clone size: .; CDR3 protein: CASSWGRPGTGRYGYTF; CDR3 DNA: TGCGCCAGCAGCTGGGGCCGCCCCGGGACAGGGAGGTATGGCTACACCTTC
J gene: TRBJ1-1; V gene: TRBV10-1; D gene: .; clone size: .; CDR3 protein: CASSGQVETEAFF; CDR3 DNA: TGCGCCAGCAGTGGGCAGGTGGAAACTGAAGCTTTCTTT
J gene: TRBJ2-2; V gene: TRBV11-2; D gene: .; clone size: .; CDR3 protein: CASSAKGLITSNTGELFF; CDR3 DNA: TGTGCCAGCAGCGCGAAGGGACTGATAACTTCGAACACCGGGGAGCTGTTTTTT